Each of the 32 T cell receptor beta chains below was sequenced from the same sample in a study of cytomegalovirus exposure and HLA in healthy donors. The protocol was immunoSEQ multiplex PCR, while the TCRdb copy is restricted to in-frame clones and leaves out a portion. The sample yields roughly 350,000 clones, 80% to 90% seen once. The sample was PBMCs. These receptors were taken from a young woman in good health and CMV-seronegative.

Here the CDR3 reads CASSQELGKTSRLRDNEQFF. In DNA form, the CDR3 reads TGTGCCAGCAGCCAAGAATTGGGTAAGACTAGCCGCCTAAGGGATAATGAGCAGTTCTTC. The chain employs TRBV4-2 and TRBJ2-1; 7 bases are a match to TRBD2. The CDR3 spans 20 residues. With V trimmed by 0 bases and J by 7 bases, 21 bases remained unmatched. Germline CDR1 and CDR2: LGHNA and YNFKEQ.

The chain joins TRBV5-1 to TRBJ2-1; maybe TRBD1 (5 bases). Trimming took off 1 base at V and 7 bases at J, with 21 bases between the two ends. The germline gives CDR1 SGHRS, CDR2 YFSETQ. This CDR3 is 17 amino acids long. CDR3 coding DNA: TGCGCCAGCAGCTTGTTGCTAGGCGGTGGGGCGTCTAATGAGCAGTTCTTC. Protein product: CASSLLLGGGASNEQFF.

In regard to this clone: At the DNA level, this CDR3 is encoded by other sequences in the same sample as well. This chain's CDR3 is CASSGGSYEQYF. The CDR3, as DNA: TGTGCCAGCTCAGGGGGCTCCTACGAGCAGTACTTC. The chain employs TRBV7-9 and TRBJ2-7; 7 bases match TRBD1. CDR3 length: 12 residues. Germline loops: CDR1 SEHNR, CDR2 FQNEAQ (reference sequence). V shed 8 bases, J shed 0 bases, and the junction held 1 base outside the gene matches.

The chain links TRBV19 to TRBJ1-2; D possibly corresponds to TRBD1 (5 bases). The length of the CDR3 is 12 residues. Germline CDR1 is LNHDA and CDR2 is SQIVND (reference sequence). The V end lost 5 bases, the J end lost 12 bases, and 16 bases lay between the germline ends. CDR3 sequence: CASSHGGVYNTF. The CDR3 DNA is TGTGCCAGTAGTCATGGGGGGGTATACAACACCTTC. The full variable domain, its missing parts supplied by reference TRBV19 and TRBJ1-2, is DGGITQSPKYLFRKEGQNVTLSCEQNLNHDAMYWYRQDPGQGLRLIYYSQIVNDFQKGDIAEGYSVSREKKESFPLTVTSAQKNPTAFYLCASSHGGVYNTFGSGTRLTVV.

The gene calls are TRBV7-9 and TRBJ1-2; 7 bases match TRBD1. CDR1 and CDR2 (germline): SEHNR, FQNEAQ (reference sequence). V was clipped by 5 bases and J by 4 bases; unmatched bases: 10. This CDR3 region has 15 residues. CDR3 nucleotides: TGTGCCAGCAGCCCGAAACCACAGGGGCCCTATGGCTACACCTTC. It is translated as CASSPKPQGPYGYTF.

The V and J genes are TRBV7-8 and TRBJ1-1; D is undetermined. CDR1 and CDR2 from the germline V gene are SGHVS and FQNEAQ. V was cut by 2 bases and J by 5 bases, with 9 bases left in between. This CDR3 comprises 13 residues. The CDR3 nucleotides are TGTGCCAGCAGCTTACTAGATCTAACTGAAGCTTTCTTT. Translating it yields CASSLLDLTEAFF.

The V call is TRBV29-1, the J call TRBJ2-3; no clear D gene. V lost 3 bases and J 2 bases, leaving 9 bases between the germline ends. There are 13 residues in the CDR3. Germline loops: CDR1 SQVTM, CDR2 ANQGSEA. Here the CDR3 reads CSVDPPYTDTQYF. CDR3 nucleotides: TGCAGCGTTGATCCGCCCTACACAGATACGCAGTATTTT.

This clone was seen only once. The chain carries TRBV6-6 and TRBJ2-1, with 11 bases identical to TRBD2. CDR3 length: 16 residues. The V gene end was trimmed by 5 bases and the J gene end by 4 bases; junction bases not matched to a gene: 7. The V gene's germline CDR1 is MNHNY and CDR2 SVGAGI (reference sequence). DNA of the CDR3: TGTGCCAGCAGTATTAGCGGGAGGGCCGTGTACAATGAGCAGTTCTTC. This sequence encodes CASSISGRAVYNEQFF.

The rearrangement links TRBV10-3 to TRBJ1-5; D is ambiguous. Germline loops: CDR1 ENHRY, CDR2 SYGVKD. The CDR3 runs 15 residues. The ends were cut back, 10 bases at V and 1 base at J, with 17 bases in the middle. CDR3 region: CATREGLGSNQPQHF. DNA of the CDR3: TGTGCCACCCGCGAGGGCTTAGGGAGCAATCAGCCCCAGCATTTT.

CDR3: CASSGPPAGGSYNEQFF. The CDR3 region has the DNA TGTGCCAGCAGTGGCCCCCCGGCGGGGGGGTCCTACAATGAGCAGTTCTTC. The rearrangement joins TRBV2 to TRBJ2-1; 9 nucleotides agree with TRBD2. V was clipped by 4 bases and J by 1 base; unmatched bases: 8. Germline assignment: CDR1 SNHLY and CDR2 FYNNEI. CDR3 size: 17 residues.

V usage is TRBV5-4 and J usage is TRBJ2-2; maybe TRBD2 (6 bases). This CDR3 is 16 amino acids long. V dropped 4 bases and J dropped 1 base, with 14 bases sitting between them. Germline CDR1 and CDR2: SGHNT and YYREEE (reference sequence). The CDR3 region is CASSPAGSRNTGELFF. The CDR3 nucleotides read TGTGCCAGCAGCCCCGCCGGGAGTAGGAACACCGGGGAGCTGTTTTTT. The full variable domain, completed using reference TRBV5-4 and TRBJ2-2, is ETGVTQSPTHLIKTRGQQVTLRCSSQSGHNTVSWYQQALGQGPQFIFQYYREEENGRGNFPPRFSGLQFPNYSSELNVNALELDDSALYLCASSPAGSRNTGELFFGEGSRLTVL.

A word on this clone: Other DNA sequences of this sample code for an identical CDR3. The chain joins TRBV5-1 to TRBJ1-1; D not certain. Trimming removed 0 bases at V and 1 base at J, with 7 bases between. The V gene's germline CDR1 is SGHRS and CDR2 YFSETQ. The CDR3 length is 14 residues. CDR3 loop: CASSLAPGNTEAFF. The CDR3 coding sequence is TGCGCCAGCAGCTTGGCACCCGGGAACACTGAAGCTTTCTTT.

The chain has TRBV4-1 and TRBJ2-7, with a weak D call TRBD2 (6 bases). Deletions cut 0 bases from V and 1 base from J, with 13 bases between. The CDR3 has 16 amino acids. Looked up from germline, CDR1 is MGHRA and CDR2 is YSYEKL. The CDR3 bases are TGCGCCAGCAGCCAAGAGGCGTTGGGGGGTTCCTACGAGCAGTACTTC. This encodes CASSQEALGGSYEQYF.

With regard to this clone: The sample has other DNA sequences that encode this CDR3 too. The V gene is TRBV4-3, the J gene TRBJ2-1; D unresolved. Germline V gene sequence: CDR1 LGHNA, CDR2 YSLEER. V gave up 0 bases and J gave up 7 bases, with 4 bases separating them. CDR3 length: 12 amino acids. The CDR3 DNA sequence: TGCGCCAGCAGCCAAGATCGGAATGAGCAGTTCTTC. Translation gives CASSQDRNEQFF.

The rearrangement joins TRBV7-9 to TRBJ1-5; D is possibly TRBD1 (6 bases). CDR1 SEHNR and CDR2 FQNEAQ come from the germline V gene (reference sequence). The CDR3 extends over 14 amino acids. With 1 base removed from V and 5 bases from J, the gap between germline ends came to 9 bases. The CDR3 is CASSLEGDYQPQHF. In nucleotides, the CDR3 is TGTGCCAGCAGCTTAGAGGGGGATTATCAGCCCCAGCATTTT.

V usage is TRBV27 and J usage is TRBJ2-1; 7 bases line up with TRBD1. V shed 8 bases and J 0 bases; nucleotides not matched to a gene: 13. This CDR3 is 17 amino acids long. From germline, CDR1 is MNHEY and CDR2 SMNVEV (reference sequence). The CDR3 here is CASSLWGQFGSYNEQFF. CDR3 nucleotide sequence: TGTGCCAGCTCACTTTGGGGACAGTTCGGCTCCTACAATGAGCAGTTCTTC.

The V gene is TRBV2, the J gene TRBJ2-7, with 12 nucleotides matching TRBD2. The CDR3 has 18 residues. Per the germline V gene, CDR1 is SNHLY and CDR2 is FYNNEI. V trimming: 6 bases; J trimming: 5 bases; junction bases outside the gene matches: 17. As DNA, the CDR3 is TGTGCCAGCAGGGACCGACTAGCGGGAGCCCGGGGAGGGAACGAGCAGTACTTC. Residues: CASRDRLAGARGGNEQYF.

The chain combines TRBV28 with TRBJ2-7; possibly TRBD2 for D (6 bases). Trimming took off 6 bases at V and 2 bases at J, with 17 bases between the two ends. The CDR3 is 15 residues long. The germline V gene encodes CDR1 MDHEN and CDR2 SYDVKM. The CDR3 sequence: CASRDLATTPYEQYF. CDR3 bases: TGTGCCAGCAGAGATCTAGCGACGACTCCCTACGAGCAGTACTTC.

The V call is TRBV15, the J call TRBJ1-2; 9 bases are a match to TRBD1. Looked up from germline, CDR1 is LNHNV and CDR2 is YYDKDF (reference sequence). V lost 1 base to trimming and J lost 13 bases; unmatched junction nucleotides: 7. The CDR3 has 13 residues. The CDR3 DNA is TGTGCCACCAGCAGAGGAGGGGACAGGGACGGCACCTTC. It yields the protein CATSRGGDRDGTF.

The V call is TRBV5-1, the J call TRBJ2-3; D not certain. This CDR3 is built from 15 residues. Germline values: CDR1 SGHRS, CDR2 YFSETQ. V was clipped by 0 bases and J by 2 bases, with 10 bases between them. The CDR3 here is CASSLALQITDTQYF. The CDR3 nucleotides read TGCGCCAGCAGCTTGGCCTTGCAGATCACAGATACGCAGTATTTT. The full variable domain, in which reference TRBV5-1 and TRBJ2-3 provide the parts outside the CDR3, is KAGVTQTPRYLIKTRGQQVTLSCSPISGHRSVSWYQQTPGQGLQFLFEYFSETQRNKGNFPGRFSGRQFSNSRSEMNVSTLELGDSALYLCASSLALQITDTQYFGPGTRLTVL.

A single count supports this clone. The chain employs TRBV9 and TRBJ1-1; a possible D gene is TRBD1 (6 bases). The V and J ends lost 0 bases and 6 bases respectively, with 9 bases between them. Germline assignment: CDR1 SGDLS and CDR2 YYNGEE. CDR3 size: 13 residues. The CDR3 bases are TGTGCCAGCAGCGTAGAGGGGGAACCTGAAGCTTTCTTT. This encodes CASSVEGEPEAFF.

The chain couples TRBV27 to TRBJ2-7, with 14 bases that match TRBD2. V was clipped by 5 bases and J by 4 bases; unmatched bases: 4. The CDR3 covers 15 residues. CDR1 and CDR2 from the germline V gene are MNHEY and SMNVEV (reference sequence). The CDR3 coding sequence is TGTGCCAGCAGTGGGGGACTAGCGGGAGAATACGAGCAGTACTTC. Translated: CASSGGLAGEYEQYF.

The CDR3 DNA reads as TGCAGCATCGGGGGAAACCAAGAGACCCAGTACTTC. Protein sequence: CSIGGNQETQYF. The chain carries TRBV29-1 and TRBJ2-5; TRBD2 might be the D (6 bases). Trimming left V 8 bases short and J 0 bases short, with 10 bases between. Germline-derived CDR1 and CDR2 are SQVTM and ANQGSEA. The CDR3 is 12 residues long.

The chain uses TRBV29-1 and TRBJ2-3, with TRBD1 matching over 8 bases. The CDR3 is 14 amino acids. With V trimmed by 4 bases and J by 1 base, 4 bases remained unmatched. The germline CDR1 and CDR2 sequences are SQVTM and ANQGSEA. This CDR3 is CSVGQGRGTDTQYF. The DNA for the CDR3 is TGCAGCGTTGGACAGGGGAGAGGCACAGATACGCAGTATTTT.

J is TRBJ2-7 and V is TRBV6-1; weak D call: TRBD1 (6 bases). The CDR3 consists of 14 residues. V gave up 0 bases and J gave up 4 bases, with 10 bases separating them. Germline V gives CDR1 MNHNS, CDR2 SASEGT. CDR3 nucleotide sequence: TGTGCCAGCAGTGAAGCAGGGGGTATATACGAGCAGTACTTC. Translating gives CASSEAGGIYEQYF.

The chain joins TRBV2 to TRBJ1-4; 7 bases match TRBD1. The CDR3 has 13 residues. The V segment lost 9 bases and the J segment 5 bases; nucleotides outside the gene matches: 6. The V gene's germline CDR1 is SNHLY and CDR2 FYNNEI. CDR3 amino acids: CASQDRPNEKLFF. The CDR3 DNA reads as TGTGCCAGTCAGGACAGGCCGAATGAAAAACTGTTTTTT.

This clone was picked up one time. The chain couples TRBV10-3 to TRBJ1-2, with 8 nucleotides matching TRBD1. Germline CDR1 is ENHRY and CDR2 is SYGVKD. V was pared by 5 bases and J by 4 bases, with 3 bases of the junction left unmatched. CDR3 length: 13 amino acids. The CDR3 sequence is CAISTQGAYGYTF. In nucleotides, the CDR3 is TGTGCCATCAGTACCCAGGGGGCCTATGGCTACACCTTC.

This clone was recorded once. The rearrangement uses TRBV5-1 and TRBJ2-3; 7 nucleotides match TRBD2. Germline V gene lookup returns CDR1 SGHRS and CDR2 YFSETQ. Trimming cost V 0 bases and J 0 bases; bases outside gene matches: 7. The CDR3 sequence is 17 residues long. In DNA, the CDR3 is TGCGCCAGCAGCTTGGCCAGTACTAGCGAAAGCACAGATACGCAGTATTTT. Its protein is CASSLASTSESTDTQYF.

The gene calls are TRBV6-5 and TRBJ1-2; D call uncertain. Per the germline V gene, CDR1 is MNHEY and CDR2 is SVGAGI. Trimming took 0 bases from V and 1 from J, leaving 9 bases between them. The CDR3 totals 15 residues. This CDR3 reads CASSYSISGNYGYTF. The CDR3 nucleotides read TGTGCCAGCAGTTACTCGATTTCGGGTAACTATGGCTACACCTTC.

The rearrangement links TRBV27 to TRBJ1-2; the D gene is possibly TRBD1 (6 bases). Trimming stripped 3 bases from V and 8 bases from J, with 16 bases between. This CDR3 region has 14 residues. Germline lookup yields CDR1 MNHEY and CDR2 SMNVEV (reference sequence). Here the CDR3 reads CASSLVGGLLGYTF. The CDR3 region has the DNA TGTGCCAGCAGTTTGGTCGGGGGGCTTCTCGGCTACACCTTC.

This chain joins TRBV27 and TRBJ2-5; 12 bases map to TRBD1. Germline CDR1 MNHEY, CDR2 SMNVEV (reference sequence). This CDR3 contains 16 residues. The trim removed 7 bases at V and 4 bases at J, leaving 10 bases unmatched. The CDR3 loop is CASISWDRGRGETQYF. CDR3 in DNA: TGTGCCAGCATATCTTGGGACAGGGGGCGCGGAGAGACCCAGTACTTC.

The J gene is TRBJ1-1, the V gene TRBV7-9; weak D call: TRBD1 (5 bases). The CDR3 extends over 14 amino acids. The V end lost 5 bases, the J end lost 5 bases, and 15 bases lay between the germline ends. Per the germline V gene, CDR1 is SEHNR and CDR2 is FQNEAQ (reference sequence). CDR3 nucleotides: TGTGCCAGCAGCCTGGGGCAGGGTCGGACTGAAGCTTTCTTT. It codes for CASSLGQGRTEAFF.